This record covers a single T cell receptor beta chain. The specificity of this receptor is unknown. Base qualities are missing; no much larger clone stands one base away. Healthy HIV-negative adults with no recently reported acute infections or vaccinations were included as donors. All donors were Caucasian adults living in Nashville, Tennessee, USA. Magnetic negative selection was used to enrich CD4+ T cells, after which naive cells were positively selected on CD45RA and the negative fraction became the memory subset. Blood was collected by leukapheresis, and PBMCs were isolated by Ficoll-Histopaque density gradient centrifugation and then cryopreserved in liquid nitrogen vapor phase. Purity and quantity of every magnetically sorted T cell population were checked by analytical flow cytometry. Each sorted fraction had its genomic DNA isolated and then quantified by UV absorbance on a Nanodrop 2000c.

TCR CDR3 regions were amplified from genomic DNA by multiplex PCR using the deep immunoSEQ assay. Extracted genomic DNA from each cell subset was spread evenly across all wells of several immunoSEQ 96-well plates, with each plate serving as a replicate. For sorted subsets, each replicate PCR was loaded with approximately 200 ng genomic DNA, equivalent to 25,000 to 30,000 T cell genomes. Purified libraries were quantified with a Qubit 3.0 fluorometer, sized on a Bioanalyzer 2100, and re-quantified with the KAPA Library Quantification kit. Every immunoSEQ 96-well plate was sequenced on a separate single-read 150-cycle Illumina NextSeq 550 flow cell. In the source study's methods: Because the immunoSEQ output held only junctional sequences and lacked quality scores, the filtering could not match the filtering applied to full-length reads. Sequences were annotated with PyIR, a Python wrapper for IgBLAST v1.9, and V/J genes and CDR3 were assigned using IMGT germline references. Reads were filtered out if the reads had weak V/J assignments (E-value above 1e-6), no CDR3, stop codons, out-of-frame junctions, or ambiguous translated residues. V3J clonotypes were defined as sequences sharing an identical inferred V gene, J gene, and CDR3 amino acid sequence. Percentage overlap between repertoires was computed as shared unique clonotypes divided by the size of the smaller repertoire. Repertoire richness was assessed with RTK rarefaction, the Chao1 estimator, and Recon v2.1 estimates of unobserved clonotypes. Generation probabilities for all TCRbeta clonotypes obtained by the gDNA method from a handful of donors were computed using OLGA. TCRdb took this table from immuneACCESS and kept in-frame rearrangements with V and J called. Such tables lack part of the clones; where checked against another copy, unresolved V genes explain under half of the gap, and the rest is unexplained. V, J and clone size are those of that table, while D and trimming were read from the DNA. The sample table records around 2.3 million clones; 90% to 96% of these occur just once. 0.1% to 0.15% of the sample is taken by the ten largest.

The data originate from a study of shared clonotypes between healthy human individuals (dated by TCRdb to about 2020). For context, the study as a whole: A few men and two women, aged 18 to 49 years, made up the cohort. For each donor, three plates each were used for CD4 naive and CD4 memory, two plates were used for CD8 naive, and one plate was used for CD8 memory. The study deeply sequenced blood TCR repertoires of roughly five healthy adults to estimate repertoire size and the extent of clonotype sharing between individuals. To increase sequencing depth and limit assay-specific biases, TCR repertoire library preparation and sequencing were carried out by different laboratories using diverse techniques. Per donor, leukapheresis produced somewhere between about 0.9 and 9.5 billion PBMCs. The study at large found these results: Pairwise subsampling led to the expectation that sequencing depth would affect the degree of clonotype sharing among donors. Estimated clonotype richness was generally larger for naive than for memory subsets. The genetic and exposure-history diversity represented was limited by the small number of donors. Only blood was sampled, and tissue TCR repertoires likely differ from those in blood. Sharing across several donors was observed for roughly 5.4% of naive CD4, over 3% of naive CD8, over 2% of memory CD4, and around 0.4% of memory CD8 clonotypes. Higher generation probabilities were observed for clonotypes shared by all four sorted-subset donors than for non-shared clonotypes. Even with the large sequencing depth, rarefaction of the sorted-subset datasets indicated that sequencing was incomplete.

The sequence came from a man in his late teens or twenties in good health. The sequencing sample was made of naive CD4+ T cells sorted from blood. The label giving this sample's cell subset or site can be read as: CD45RA+ positively selected.

The CDR3 region: CASSQPDRVLYNEQFF. The DNA sequence is TGCGCCAGCAGCCAACCGGACAGGGTCCTCTACAATGAGCAGTTCTTC. The chain employs TRBV4-1 and TRBJ2-1; TRBD1 matches 8 bases in the middle. From the germline V gene, CDR1 is MGHRA and CDR2 is YSYEKL. V loses 2 bases at its end and J loses 3 bases; junction bases beyond the gene matches: 6. The CDR3, cysteine through phenylalanine, is 16 amino acids long. CDR3 DNA is the only sequence kept; it has 48 bases, read in frame from the first base.